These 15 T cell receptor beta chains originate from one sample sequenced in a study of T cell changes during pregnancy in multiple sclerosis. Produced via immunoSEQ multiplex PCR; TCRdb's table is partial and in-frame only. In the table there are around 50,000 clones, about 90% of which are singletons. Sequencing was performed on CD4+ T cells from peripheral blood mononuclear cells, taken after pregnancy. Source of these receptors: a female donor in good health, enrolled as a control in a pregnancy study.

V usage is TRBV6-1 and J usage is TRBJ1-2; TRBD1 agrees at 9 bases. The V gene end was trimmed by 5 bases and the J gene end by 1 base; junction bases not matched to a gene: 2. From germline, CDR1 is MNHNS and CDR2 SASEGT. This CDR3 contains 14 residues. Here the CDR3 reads CASSRTGVNYGYTF. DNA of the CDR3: TGTGCCAGCAGTCGGACAGGGGTTAACTATGGCTACACCTTC.

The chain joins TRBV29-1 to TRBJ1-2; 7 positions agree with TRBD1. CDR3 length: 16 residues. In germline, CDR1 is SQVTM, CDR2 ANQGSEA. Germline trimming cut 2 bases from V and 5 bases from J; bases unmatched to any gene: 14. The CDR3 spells CSVEIGGIQGKYGYTF. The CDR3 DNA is TGCAGCGTTGAAATTGGTGGTATACAGGGGAAATATGGCTACACCTTC.

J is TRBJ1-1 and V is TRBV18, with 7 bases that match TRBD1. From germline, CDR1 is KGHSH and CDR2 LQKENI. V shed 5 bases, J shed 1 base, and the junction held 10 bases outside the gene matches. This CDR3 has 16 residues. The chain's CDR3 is CASSSQQGRSNTEAFF. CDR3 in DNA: TGTGCCAGCTCATCGCAACAGGGGAGGTCGAACACTGAAGCTTTCTTT.

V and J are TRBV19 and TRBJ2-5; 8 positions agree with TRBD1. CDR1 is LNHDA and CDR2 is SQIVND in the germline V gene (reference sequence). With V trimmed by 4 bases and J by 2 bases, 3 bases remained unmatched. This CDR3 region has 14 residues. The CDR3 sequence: CASSTYRGQETQYF. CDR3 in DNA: TGTGCCAGTAGTACCTACAGGGGGCAAGAGACCCAGTACTTC.

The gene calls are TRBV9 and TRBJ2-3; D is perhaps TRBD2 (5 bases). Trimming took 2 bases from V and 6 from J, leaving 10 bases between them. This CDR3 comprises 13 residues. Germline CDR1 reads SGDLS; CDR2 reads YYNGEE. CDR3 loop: CASSVSSGDTQYF. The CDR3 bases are TGTGCCAGCAGCGTTTCATCGGGGGATACGCAGTATTTT.

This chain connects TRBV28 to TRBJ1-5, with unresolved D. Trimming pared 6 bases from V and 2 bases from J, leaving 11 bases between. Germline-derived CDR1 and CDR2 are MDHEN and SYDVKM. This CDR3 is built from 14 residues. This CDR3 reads CASSQALGNQPQHF. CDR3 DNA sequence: TGTGCCAGCAGCCAGGCTTTGGGCAATCAGCCCCAGCATTTT.

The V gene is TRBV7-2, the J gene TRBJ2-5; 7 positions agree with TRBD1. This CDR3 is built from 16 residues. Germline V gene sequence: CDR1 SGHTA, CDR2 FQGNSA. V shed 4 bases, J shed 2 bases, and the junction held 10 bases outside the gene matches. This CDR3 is CASSSLRTGLQETQYF. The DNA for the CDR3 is TGTGCCAGCAGCTCCCTTCGGACAGGCCTACAAGAGACCCAGTACTTC.

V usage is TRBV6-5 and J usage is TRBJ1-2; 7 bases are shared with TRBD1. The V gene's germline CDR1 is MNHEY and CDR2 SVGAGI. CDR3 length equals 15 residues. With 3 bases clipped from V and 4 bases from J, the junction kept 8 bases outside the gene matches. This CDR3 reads CASSYQTGNIYGYTF. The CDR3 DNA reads TGTGCCAGCAGTTATCAGACAGGGAACATCTATGGCTACACCTTC.

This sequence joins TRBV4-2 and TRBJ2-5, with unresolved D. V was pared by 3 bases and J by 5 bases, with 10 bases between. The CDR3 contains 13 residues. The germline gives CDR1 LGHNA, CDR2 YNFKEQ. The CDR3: CASSQRGRETQYF. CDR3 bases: TGTGCCAGCAGCCAGAGAGGTCGGGAGACCCAGTACTTC.

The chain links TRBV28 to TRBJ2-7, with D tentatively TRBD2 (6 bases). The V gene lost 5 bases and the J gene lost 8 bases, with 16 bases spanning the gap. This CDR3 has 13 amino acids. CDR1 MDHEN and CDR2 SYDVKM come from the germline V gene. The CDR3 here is CASSPRDSEQQYF. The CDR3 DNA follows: TGTGCCAGCAGTCCCCGGGACTCGGAACAGCAGTACTTC.

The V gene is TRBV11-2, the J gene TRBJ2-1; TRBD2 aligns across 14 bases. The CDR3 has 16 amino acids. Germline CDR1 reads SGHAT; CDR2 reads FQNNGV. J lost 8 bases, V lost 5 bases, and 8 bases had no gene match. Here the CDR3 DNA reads TGTGCCAGCAGCACCGGACTAGCGGGGGGCCGGGATGAGCAGTTCTTC. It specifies CASSTGLAGGRDEQFF.

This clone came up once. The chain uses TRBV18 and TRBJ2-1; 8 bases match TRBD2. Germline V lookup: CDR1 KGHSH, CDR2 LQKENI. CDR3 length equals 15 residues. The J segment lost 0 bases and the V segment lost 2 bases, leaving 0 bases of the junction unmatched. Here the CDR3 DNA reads TGTGCCAGCTCACCAAGCGGGAGCTCCTACAATGAGCAGTTCTTC. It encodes CASSPSGSSYNEQFF.

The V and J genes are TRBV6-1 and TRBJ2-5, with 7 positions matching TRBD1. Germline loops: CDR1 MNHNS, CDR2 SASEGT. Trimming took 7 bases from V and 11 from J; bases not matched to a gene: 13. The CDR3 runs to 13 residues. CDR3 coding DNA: TGTGCCAGCATCCGGGACAGACCAAGGGAGCAGTACTTC. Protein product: CASIRDRPREQYF.

The CDR3 bases are TGTGCCAGCAGACGGACAGGGGAGCTTGGCTACACCTTC. Translated: CASRRTGELGYTF. The chain couples TRBV27 to TRBJ1-2, with 9 positions matching TRBD1. Germline V gives CDR1 MNHEY, CDR2 SMNVEV (reference sequence). V was clipped by 6 bases and J by 7 bases; unmatched bases: 6. There are 13 residues in the CDR3.

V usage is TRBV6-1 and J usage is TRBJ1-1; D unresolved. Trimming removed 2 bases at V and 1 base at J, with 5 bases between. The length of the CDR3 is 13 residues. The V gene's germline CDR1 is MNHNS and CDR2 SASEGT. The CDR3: CASSEPGNTEAFF. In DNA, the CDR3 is TGTGCCAGCAGTGAACCCGGGAACACTGAAGCTTTCTTT.